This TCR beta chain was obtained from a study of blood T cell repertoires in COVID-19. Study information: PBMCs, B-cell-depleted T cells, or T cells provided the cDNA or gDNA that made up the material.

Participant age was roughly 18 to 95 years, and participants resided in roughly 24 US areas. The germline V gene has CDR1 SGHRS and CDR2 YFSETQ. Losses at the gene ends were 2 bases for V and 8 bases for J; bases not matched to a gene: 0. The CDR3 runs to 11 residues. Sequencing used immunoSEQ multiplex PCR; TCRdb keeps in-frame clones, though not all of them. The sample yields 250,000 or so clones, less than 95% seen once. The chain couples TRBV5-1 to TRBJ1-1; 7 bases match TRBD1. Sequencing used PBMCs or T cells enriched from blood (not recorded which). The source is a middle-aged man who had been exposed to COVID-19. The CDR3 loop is CASSLQGEAFF. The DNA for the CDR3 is TGCGCCAGCAGCTTACAGGGGGAAGCTTTCTTT.